This is a list of T cell receptor beta chains from one sample in a study of blood T cell repertoires in COVID-19. Produced via immunoSEQ multiplex PCR; TCRdb's table is partial and in-frame only. The profile covers approximately 180,000 clones, with around 85% appearing a single time and over 2.5% taken by the ten largest. Sequences were obtained from peripheral blood. The receptors here all came from a man aged 55-75 years with acute or convalescent COVID-19. Both conserved end residues are part of each CDR3.

>TRBV6-2/TRBV6-3
CASSTEQGNYGYTF
>TRBV18
CASSPSSGSGKSDEQFF
>TRBV5-1
CASSLEVGLGRGTGELFF
>TRBV4-2
CASSQGASGRANTGELFF
>TRBV12-5
CASGFGGQGAQFF
>TRBV3-1/TRBV3-2
CASSFRGTGNRYTGELFF
>TRBV20-1
CSVLAGIEQFF
>TRBV6-5
CASSPLGRVRETQYF
>TRBV19
CASSSNRGSSNQPQHF
>TRBV4-2
CASSPVTSGRAYEQYF
>TRBV7-2
CASSLVMREVRFF
>TRBV3-1/TRBV3-2
CASSQDIRLADTDTQYF
>TRBV27
CASSLWGYGSPGANVLTF
>TRBV11-2
CASRRTGTGHTGELFF
>TRBV6-5
CASGGREGLSEQFF
>TRBV27
CASSPEQGANGYTF
>TRBV9
CASSVTSGSYEQFF
>TRBV11-2
CASSLGVEQYF
>TRBV19
CASSIGGGMQPQHF
>TRBV9
CASSGRSGLKDTQYF
>TRBV15
CATSREAGASEQFF
>TRBV7-2
CASSLVGRGVGNTIYF
>TRBV19
CASNPAGGPNTGELFF
>TRBV11-2
CASSETLAGAMQFF